The following is a TCR beta chain sequence with its context. Its antigen is unknown. The CDR3 is made up of 13 amino acids. V lost 5 bases, J lost 6 bases, and 8 bases lay in between. Germline CDR1 reads LNHDA; CDR2 reads SQIVND (reference sequence). The data were taken from a study of radiation and T cells in renal cell carcinoma. Broader study findings: From baseline, blood top tumor clonotypes peaked at 2 weeks post-radiation.

Specified time point: blood 2 weeks post-SBRT. This sample's treatment: 15 Gy SBRT to primary tumor, nephrectomy 4 weeks later. Method: immunoSEQ multiplex PCR; TCRdb's copy keeps in-frame clones and lacks some. The sample has roughly 150,000 clones; about 87% are singletons. Source: blood, taken from a patient whose treatment included radiotherapy and nephrectomy. The receptor was isolated from a woman aged 45-65 years with renal cell carcinoma. The chain employs TRBV19 and TRBJ1-6, with D unclear. In nucleotides, the CDR3 is TGTGCCAGTAGTGATGGTCTTAATTCACCCCTCCACTTT. Amino acid sequence: CASSDGLNSPLHF.